This T cell receptor beta chain was captured by sequencing in a study of post-analysis software for immune sequencing data. Study-level background: Disease courses included relapsing-remitting, secondary progressive and progressive-relapsing multiple sclerosis.

Trimming took off 0 bases at V and 13 bases at J, with 13 bases between the two ends. CDR3 size: 12 residues. The germline CDR1 and CDR2 sequences are SQVTM and ANQGSEA. Study findings and constraints: Multiple sclerosis was associated with a significant reduction in normalized Chao1 diversity relative to controls. In patients, five TRBV segments were more frequent than in controls, with TRBV5-6, TRBV5-1 and TRBV20-1 among them.

Details on this clonotype: The antigen remains undetermined.

The TCR beta cDNA libraries carried unique molecular identifiers. When roughly 0.9 to 10 million T cells were used, they gave hundreds of thousands of cDNA molecules. One entry per CDR3 protein, called by TCRdb with MiXCR from the PCR reads. Counted here are approximately 360,000 distinct CDR3 sequences, 30% to 45% occurring once; the ten biggest clones make up around 15%. The TCR sequence derives from a girl aged 10 to 17 with multiple sclerosis. The V gene is TRBV29-1, the J gene TRBJ2-1; weak D call: TRBD2 (6 bases). The sample consisted of blood. DNA for the CDR3: TGCAGCGTTGAAGATCAAGGGACTTTTCAGTTCTTC. Its translation: CSVEDQGTFQFF.